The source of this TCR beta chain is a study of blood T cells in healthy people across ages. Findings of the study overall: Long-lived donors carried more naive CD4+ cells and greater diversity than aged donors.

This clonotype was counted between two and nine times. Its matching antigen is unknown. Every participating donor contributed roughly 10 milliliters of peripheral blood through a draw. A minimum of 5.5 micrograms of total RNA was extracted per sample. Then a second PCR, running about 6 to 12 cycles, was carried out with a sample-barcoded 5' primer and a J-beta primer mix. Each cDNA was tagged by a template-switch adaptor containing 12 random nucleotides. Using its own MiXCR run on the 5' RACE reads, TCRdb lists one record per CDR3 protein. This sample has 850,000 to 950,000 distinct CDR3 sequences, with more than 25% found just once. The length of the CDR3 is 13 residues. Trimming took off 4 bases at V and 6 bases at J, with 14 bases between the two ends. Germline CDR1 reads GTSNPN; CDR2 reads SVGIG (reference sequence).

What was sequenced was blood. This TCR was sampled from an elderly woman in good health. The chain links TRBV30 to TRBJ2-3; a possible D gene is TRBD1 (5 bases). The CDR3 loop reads CAWTRPDSDTQYF. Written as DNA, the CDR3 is TGTGCCTGGACTAGGCCCGACAGCGATACGCAGTATTTT.